This TCR beta chain was identified in a study of beta chain features in type 1 diabetes. Investigators reverse transcribed all isolated RNA, so they sequenced expressed TCRB transcripts. Clones were sequenced by immunoSEQ multiplex PCR, and TCRdb holds only the in-frame ones, with some missing. The sample records 160,000 or so clones, approximately 9.9% being singletons. Germline-derived CDR1 and CDR2 are LNHDA and SQIVND (reference sequence). V was pared by 1 base and J by 1 base, with 3 bases of the junction left unmatched. This CDR3 has 16 amino acids. This TCR was recovered from a woman in her late teens or twenties in good health. This rearrangement joins TRBV19 to TRBJ2-3; 9 nucleotides match TRBD2. Source material: central memory CD4+ T cells from blood. In DNA, the CDR3 is TGTGCCAGTAGTATAGCTAGCGGGACCCGCACAGATACGCAGTATTTT. It translates to CASSIASGTRTDTQYF.